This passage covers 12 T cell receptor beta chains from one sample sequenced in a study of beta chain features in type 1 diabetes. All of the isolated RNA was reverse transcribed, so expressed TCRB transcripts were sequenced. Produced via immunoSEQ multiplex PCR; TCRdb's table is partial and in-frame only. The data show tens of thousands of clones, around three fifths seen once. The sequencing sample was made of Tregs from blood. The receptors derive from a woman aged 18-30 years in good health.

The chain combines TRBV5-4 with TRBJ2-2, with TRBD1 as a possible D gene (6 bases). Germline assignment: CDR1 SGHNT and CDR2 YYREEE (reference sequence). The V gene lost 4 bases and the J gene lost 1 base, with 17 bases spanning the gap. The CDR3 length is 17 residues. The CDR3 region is CASSRAGRGLNTGELFF. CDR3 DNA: TGTGCCAGCAGCCGCGCTGGCAGGGGATTGAACACCGGGGAGCTGTTTTTT.

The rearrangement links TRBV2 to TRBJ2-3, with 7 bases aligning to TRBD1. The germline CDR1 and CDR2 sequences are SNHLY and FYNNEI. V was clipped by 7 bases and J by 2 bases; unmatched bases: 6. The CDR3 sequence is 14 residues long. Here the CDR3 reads CASTDRAITDTQYF. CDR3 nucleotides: TGTGCCAGCACCGACAGGGCCATCACAGATACGCAGTATTTT.

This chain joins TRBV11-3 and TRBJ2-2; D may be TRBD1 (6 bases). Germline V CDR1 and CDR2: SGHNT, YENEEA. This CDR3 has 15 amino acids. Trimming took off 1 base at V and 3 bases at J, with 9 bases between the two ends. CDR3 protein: CASSLGTAYTGELFF. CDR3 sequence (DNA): TGTGCCAGCAGCTTAGGGACAGCGTACACCGGGGAGCTGTTTTTT.

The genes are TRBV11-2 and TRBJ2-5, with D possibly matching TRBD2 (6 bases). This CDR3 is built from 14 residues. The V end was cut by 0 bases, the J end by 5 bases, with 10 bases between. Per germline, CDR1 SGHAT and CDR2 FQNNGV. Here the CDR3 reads CASSLDPGVETQYF. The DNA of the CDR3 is TGTGCCAGCAGCTTAGATCCGGGAGTGGAGACCCAGTACTTC.

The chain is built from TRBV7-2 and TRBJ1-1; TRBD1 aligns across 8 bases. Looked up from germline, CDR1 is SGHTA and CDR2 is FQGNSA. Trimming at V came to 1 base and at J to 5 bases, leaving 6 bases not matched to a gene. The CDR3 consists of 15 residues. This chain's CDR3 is CASSLVAGGWTEAFF. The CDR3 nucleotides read TGTGCCAGCAGCTTAGTCGCAGGGGGCTGGACTGAAGCTTTCTTT.

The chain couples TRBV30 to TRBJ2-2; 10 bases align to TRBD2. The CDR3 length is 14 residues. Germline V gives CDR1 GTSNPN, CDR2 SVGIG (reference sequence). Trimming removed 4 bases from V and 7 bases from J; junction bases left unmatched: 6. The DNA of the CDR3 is TGTGCCTGGAAGAGCGGGAGGGTTGTCGGGGAGCTGTTTTTT. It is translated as CAWKSGRVVGELFF.

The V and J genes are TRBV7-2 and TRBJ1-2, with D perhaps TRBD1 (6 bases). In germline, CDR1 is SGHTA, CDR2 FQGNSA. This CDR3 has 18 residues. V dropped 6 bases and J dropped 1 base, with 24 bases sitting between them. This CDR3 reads CASSLLQGPLLINYGYTF. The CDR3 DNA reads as TGTGCCAGCAGTCTCCTACAGGGACCGCTATTAATTAACTATGGCTACACCTTC.

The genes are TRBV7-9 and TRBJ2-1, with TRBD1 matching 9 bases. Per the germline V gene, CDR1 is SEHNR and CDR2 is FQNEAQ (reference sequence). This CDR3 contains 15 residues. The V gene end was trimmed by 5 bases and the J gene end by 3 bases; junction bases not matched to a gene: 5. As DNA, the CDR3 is TGTGCCAGCAGCCAGGGACAGGGAGGCTACAATGAGCAGTTCTTC. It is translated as CASSQGQGGYNEQFF.

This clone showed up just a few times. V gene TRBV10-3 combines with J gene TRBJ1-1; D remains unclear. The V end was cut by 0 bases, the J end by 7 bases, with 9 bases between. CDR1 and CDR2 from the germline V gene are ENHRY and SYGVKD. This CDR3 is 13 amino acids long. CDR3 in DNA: TGTGCCATCAGTGAGTCGAATGAGGGTGAAGCTTTCTTT. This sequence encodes CAISESNEGEAFF.

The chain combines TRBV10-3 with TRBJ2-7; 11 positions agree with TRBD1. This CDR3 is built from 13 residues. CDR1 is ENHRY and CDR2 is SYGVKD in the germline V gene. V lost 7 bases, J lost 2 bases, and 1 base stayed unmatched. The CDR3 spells CAIKGQGAYEQYF. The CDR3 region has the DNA TGTGCCATCAAGGGACAGGGGGCCTACGAGCAGTACTTC.

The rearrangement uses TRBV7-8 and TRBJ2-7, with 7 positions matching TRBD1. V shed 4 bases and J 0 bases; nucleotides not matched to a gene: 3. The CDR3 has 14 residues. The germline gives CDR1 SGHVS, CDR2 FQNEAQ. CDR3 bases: TGTGCCAGCAGCTCCCGGGACAGCTCCTACGAGCAGTACTTC. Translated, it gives CASSSRDSSYEQYF. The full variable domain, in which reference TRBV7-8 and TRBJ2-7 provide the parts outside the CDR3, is GAGVSQSPRYKVAKRGQDVALRCDPISGHVSLFWYQQALGQGPEFLTYFQNEAQLDKSGLPSDRFFAERPEGSVSTLKIQRTQQEDSAVYLCASSSRDSSYEQYFGPGTRLTVT.

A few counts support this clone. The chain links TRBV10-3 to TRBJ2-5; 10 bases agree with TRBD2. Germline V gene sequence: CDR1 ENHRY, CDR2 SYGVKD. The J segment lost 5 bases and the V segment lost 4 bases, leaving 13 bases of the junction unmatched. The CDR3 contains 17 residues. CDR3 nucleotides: TGTGCCATCAGTGCTTCACCGGGACTAGCGTTCGAGGAGACCCAGTACTTC. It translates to CAISASPGLAFEETQYF.